Below, 28 T cell receptor beta chains from the same sample are listed, as sequenced in a study of cytomegalovirus exposure and HLA in healthy donors. PCR was performed using 60 Vbeta and 13 Jbeta primers. Sequenced by immunoSEQ multiplex PCR; TCRdb stores in-frame clones only, minus some. This table holds some 200,000 clones, around four fifths found once. The sequenced sample was PBMCs. All receptors derive from a female donor in good health and CMV-seronegative.

The rearrangement links TRBV7-2 to TRBJ2-1, with D perhaps matching TRBD1 (5 bases). The V end lost 2 bases, the J end lost 6 bases, and 20 bases lay between the germline ends. Germline V CDR1 and CDR2: SGHTA, FQGNSA. CDR3 length: 17 amino acids. DNA for the CDR3: TGTGCCAGCAGCTTATCGGTCAGACAGCCCACGACCAATGAGCAGTTCTTC. Encoded protein: CASSLSVRQPTTNEQFF. The complete variable domain, with remaining parts taken from reference TRBV7-2 and TRBJ2-1, reads GAGVSQSPSNKVTEKGKDVELRCDPISGHTALYWYRQSLGQGLEFLIYFQGNSAPDKSGLPSDRFSAERTGGSVSTLTIQRTQQEDSAVYLCASSLSVRQPTTNEQFFGPGTRLTVL.

This chain joins TRBV5-1 and TRBJ2-1; D possibly corresponds to TRBD1 (6 bases). CDR1 is SGHRS, CDR2 YFSETQ, per germline. The CDR3 is 11 residues long. Deletions cut 6 bases from V and 6 bases from J, with 7 bases between. The CDR3 protein is CASIRGNEQFF. CDR3 nucleotides: TGCGCCAGCATCAGGGGCAATGAGCAGTTCTTC. The full variable domain, with the rest looked up from reference TRBV5-1 and TRBJ2-1, is KAGVTQTPRYLIKTRGQQVTLSCSPISGHRSVSWYQQTPGQGLQFLFEYFSETQRNKGNFPGRFSGRQFSNSRSEMNVSTLELGDSALYLCASIRGNEQFFGPGTRLTVL.

This clone showed up just once. V usage is TRBV18 and J usage is TRBJ2-7, with D perhaps TRBD2 (5 bases). This CDR3 spans 17 amino acids. V dropped 3 bases and J dropped 0 bases, with 18 bases sitting between them. Germline V gene lookup returns CDR1 KGHSH and CDR2 LQKENI. CDR3 protein: CASSPFWGEGYSYEQYF. The CDR3 DNA reads TGTGCCAGCTCACCTTTTTGGGGTGAGGGCTACTCCTACGAGCAGTACTTC.

The chain joins TRBV4-1 to TRBJ2-2; 10 nucleotides line up with TRBD2. CDR3 length: 17 residues. Germline loops: CDR1 MGHRA, CDR2 YSYEKL. The V segment lost 1 base and the J segment 6 bases; nucleotides outside the gene matches: 8. The CDR3, as DNA: TGCGCCAGCAGCCAAGTCCCCGGGACTAGCGCGGCCGGGGAGCTGTTTTTT. It is translated as CASSQVPGTSAAGELFF.

V is TRBV28 and J is TRBJ1-2, with TRBD1 as a possible D gene (5 bases). The CDR3 sequence is 17 residues long. CDR1 is MDHEN, CDR2 SYDVKM, per germline. V gave up 0 bases and J gave up 0 bases, with 14 bases separating them. CDR3 in amino acids: CASSLWGPGTANYGYTF. CDR3 coding DNA: TGTGCCAGCAGTTTATGGGGACCCGGGACTGCTAACTATGGCTACACCTTC.

In this sample, this clone turned up a few times. The chain uses TRBV15 and TRBJ2-5, with D hard to call. Germline CDR1 is LNHNV and CDR2 is YYDKDF (reference sequence). V gave up 3 bases and J gave up 2 bases, with 7 bases separating them. This CDR3 contains 13 residues. The CDR3 nucleotides are TGTGCCACCAGCAGTAGAGTGCAAGAGACCCAGTACTTC. It codes for CATSSRVQETQYF.

This clone was seen a few times. This rearrangement joins TRBV7-6 to TRBJ2-7; D may be TRBD1 (6 bases). CDR1 is SGHVS and CDR2 is FNYEAQ in the germline V gene. Trimming left V 2 bases short and J 2 bases short, with 13 bases between. This CDR3 has 15 residues. In DNA, the CDR3 is TGTGCCAGCAGCTTACTGTCAGGGGCGGCCTACGAGCAGTACTTC. As protein: CASSLLSGAAYEQYF.

The gene calls are TRBV12-5 and TRBJ2-1; D is possibly TRBD2 (5 bases). Per the germline V gene, CDR1 is LGHNT and CDR2 is FRNRAP. This CDR3 has 19 amino acids. V dropped 0 bases and J dropped 0 bases, with 18 bases sitting between them. The CDR3 region has the DNA TGTGCTAGTGGTTTGGTACGGAACAGTGGTACTAGCTCCTACAATGAGCAGTTCTTC. Its translation is CASGLVRNSGTSSYNEQFF.

This chain links TRBV18 with TRBJ2-1, with a weak D call TRBD2 (7 bases). V lost 3 bases, J lost 10 bases, and 19 bases lay in between. The CDR3 extends over 15 amino acids. Germline CDR1 is KGHSH and CDR2 is LQKENI. The CDR3 loop is CASSPLASGRGEQFF. The CDR3 nucleotides are TGTGCCAGCTCACCTCTCGCTAGCGGTAGGGGGGAGCAGTTCTTC. The full variable domain, with the rest looked up from reference TRBV18 and TRBJ2-1, is NAGVMQNPRHLVRRRGQEARLRCSPMKGHSHVYWYRQLPEEGLKFMVYLQKENIIDESGMPKERFSAEFPKEGPSILRIQQVVRGDSAAYFCASSPLASGRGEQFFGPGTRLTVL.

As to this clone: The same CDR3 arises from other DNA sequences in this sample as well. The CDR3 region has the DNA TGCGCCAGCAGCGGGACCGGGACACACCAAGAGACCCAGTACTTC. Amino acids: CASSGTGTHQETQYF. The V gene is TRBV5-1, the J gene TRBJ2-5; possible D gene TRBD1, 6 bases. V was cut by 4 bases and J by 0 bases, with 13 bases left in between. Germline loops: CDR1 SGHRS, CDR2 YFSETQ. This CDR3 contains 15 residues.

This clone has more than one count but fewer than ten. The V call is TRBV10-2, the J call TRBJ1-3; D is unclear. CDR3 size: 15 residues. Germline-derived CDR1 and CDR2 are WSHSY and SAAADI. The V gene lost 4 bases and the J gene lost 0 bases, with 10 bases spanning the gap. The CDR3 bases are TGCGCCAGCAGTGCCGTCAGAACCTCTGGAAACACCATATATTTT. It translates to CASSAVRTSGNTIYF.

In this sample, this clone turned up a few times. This rearrangement joins TRBV5-1 to TRBJ1-4, with D maybe TRBD1 (6 bases). Trimming left V 4 bases short and J 0 bases short, with 13 bases between. The germline CDR1 and CDR2 sequences are SGHRS and YFSETQ. The CDR3 sequence is 16 residues long. The CDR3 is CASSPEGDTTNEKLFF. CDR3 nucleotide sequence: TGCGCCAGCAGCCCCGAGGGGGATACAACTAATGAAAAACTGTTTTTT.

This rearrangement joins TRBV29-1 to TRBJ1-2; TRBD1 might be the D (5 bases). V gave up 3 bases and J gave up 4 bases, with 6 bases separating them. This CDR3 is built from 11 residues. Per germline, CDR1 SQVTM and CDR2 ANQGSEA. The DNA for the CDR3 is TGCAGCGTTGAGACAGCCTATGGCTACACCTTC. Translating it yields CSVETAYGYTF.

This chain connects TRBV7-9 to TRBJ1-3; possibly TRBD1 for D (5 bases). The CDR3 extends over 15 amino acids. The germline CDR1 and CDR2 sequences are SEHNR and FQNEAQ (reference sequence). Trimming shortened V by 1 base and J by 2 bases, and 9 bases separated the two germline ends. CDR3 loop: CASSLERGAGNTIYF. For the CDR3, the DNA is TGTGCCAGCAGCTTAGAACGGGGGGCTGGAAACACCATATATTTT. Full variable domain (remainder filled in from reference TRBV7-9 and TRBJ1-3): DTGVSQNPRHKITKRGQNVTFRCDPISEHNRLYWYRQTLGQGPEFLTYFQNEAQLEKSRLLSDRFSAERPKGSFSTLEIQRTEQGDSAMYLCASSLERGAGNTIYFGEGSWLTVV.

This clone was recorded a few times. The genes are TRBV30 and TRBJ1-3; D remains ambiguous. Trimming removed 3 bases at V and 4 bases at J, with 10 bases between. There are 13 residues in the CDR3. In germline, CDR1 is GTSNPN, CDR2 SVGIG (reference sequence). The CDR3 DNA reads TGTGCCTGGAGGATTTCGGGAGGAAACACCATATATTTT. Protein sequence: CAWRISGGNTIYF.

The gene calls are TRBV6-5 and TRBJ2-7, with 9 bases identical to TRBD1. Trimming took 5 bases from V and 4 from J; bases not matched to a gene: 6. Per germline, CDR1 MNHEY and CDR2 SVGAGI. The CDR3 is 14 residues long. In DNA form, the CDR3 reads TGTGCCAGCAGTCTGACAGGGGGTGTTTACGAGCAGTACTTC. It codes for CASSLTGGVYEQYF.

V is TRBV2 and J is TRBJ2-5; 11 positions agree with TRBD1. This CDR3 is 15 amino acids long. V shed 8 bases, J shed 7 bases, and the junction held 12 bases outside the gene matches. Germline loops: CDR1 SNHLY, CDR2 FYNNEI. The CDR3 nucleotides read TGTGCCAGCCGGGCCCAACCGGGACAGGGGGTGACCCAGTACTTC. Its translation: CASRAQPGQGVTQYF.

The rearrangement uses TRBV5-1 and TRBJ2-7; no clear D gene. The V gene's germline CDR1 is SGHRS and CDR2 YFSETQ. The CDR3 has 15 residues. Trimming removed 0 bases at V and 2 bases at J, with 12 bases between. The CDR3 coding sequence is TGCGCCAGCAGCTTGGTTCGGGTCAGCACCTACGAGCAGTACTTC. This translates into CASSLVRVSTYEQYF.

The gene calls are TRBV2 and TRBJ1-4; TRBD1 matches 8 bases. From germline, CDR1 is SNHLY and CDR2 FYNNEI. Unmatched junction bases numbered 8, after V lost 6 bases and J lost 8 bases. The CDR3 has 14 amino acids. The CDR3 DNA sequence: TGTGCCAGCAGGCCCCAGGGGGCCTGGGAAAAACTGTTTTTT. Translating gives CASRPQGAWEKLFF.

There are a few counts of this clone. V and J are TRBV4-2 and TRBJ2-7; 11 bases are a match to TRBD2. The length of the CDR3 is 17 residues. Germline V gene sequence: CDR1 LGHNA, CDR2 YNFKEQ. V lost 4 bases and J lost 0; bases outside the gene matches: 8. CDR3 region: CASSPGTSGMISYEQYF. In DNA form, the CDR3 reads TGTGCCAGCAGCCCGGGGACTAGCGGAATGATCTCCTACGAGCAGTACTTC.

This chain uses TRBV6-1 with TRBJ1-1; 7 positions match TRBD1. CDR3 length: 13 residues. CDR1 MNHNS and CDR2 SASEGT come from the germline V gene. Trimming at V came to 2 bases and at J to 8 bases, leaving 5 bases not matched to a gene. The CDR3 DNA reads as TGTGCCAGCAGTGAAAACAGGGGATCAGAAGCTTTCTTT. Its protein is CASSENRGSEAFF.

V gene TRBV6-5 combines with J gene TRBJ2-5; TRBD1 is a possible D gene (6 bases). TRBJ2-7 matches the DNA end more closely, so the J call is doubtful. The CDR3 consists of 11 residues. The germline V gene encodes CDR1 MNHEY and CDR2 SVGAGI. The CDR3 here is CASTEGGEQYF. Written as DNA, the CDR3 is TGTGCCAGCACCGAAGGGGGCGAGCAGTACTTC.

The rearrangement links TRBV7-2 to TRBJ2-7; TRBD1 matches at 10 bases. Germline V gene data show CDR1 as SGHTA and CDR2 as FQGNSA. V gave up 5 bases and J gave up 7 bases; unmatched junction bases: 5. This CDR3 is built from 13 residues. CDR3 protein: CASSPDRGREQYF. Written as DNA, the CDR3 is TGTGCCAGCAGCCCCGACAGGGGGCGGGAGCAGTACTTC.

The chain links TRBV11-3 to TRBJ1-1; a weak D match, TRBD1 (5 bases). V was trimmed by 5 bases and J by 4 bases, leaving 14 bases between them. Germline assignment: CDR1 SGHNT and CDR2 YENEEA. This CDR3 spans 14 amino acids. For the CDR3, the DNA is TGTGCCAGCAGCCCCGGGGGGTCCGGCACTGAAGCTTTCTTT. Its translation is CASSPGGSGTEAFF.

This clone was detected a few times. This chain links TRBV28 with TRBJ1-2, with 11 bases lining up with TRBD1. The germline CDR1 and CDR2 sequences are MDHEN and SYDVKM. The CDR3 totals 15 residues. The ends lost 3 bases at V and 5 bases at J; junction bases unmatched: 5. CDR3 loop: CASSLQDRGLYGYTF. CDR3 DNA: TGTGCCAGCAGTTTGCAGGACAGGGGGCTATATGGCTACACCTTC.

The chain uses TRBV19 and TRBJ2-3; the match to TRBD2 covers 8 bases. Trimming cost V 5 bases and J 3 bases; bases outside gene matches: 10. Per the germline V gene, CDR1 is LNHDA and CDR2 is SQIVND (reference sequence). This CDR3 is 16 amino acids long. In nucleotides, the CDR3 is TGTGCCAGTAGTTCTCGAGGACTAGCAGTAACAGATACGCAGTATTTT. This codes for CASSSRGLAVTDTQYF.

This sequence joins TRBV4-2 and TRBJ1-3; 7 bases match TRBD1. There are 15 residues in the CDR3. V gave up 1 base and J gave up 7 bases; unmatched junction bases: 7. The germline V gene encodes CDR1 LGHNA and CDR2 YNFKEQ. CDR3 sequence: CASSQVTTGTNTIYF. The CDR3 nucleotides read TGTGCCAGCAGCCAAGTGACGACAGGGACCAACACCATATATTTT.

This clone was seen a handful of times. This rearrangement joins TRBV6-5 to TRBJ1-1; possible D gene TRBD1, 6 bases. The CDR3 has 14 amino acids. The V end lost 2 bases, the J end lost 2 bases, and 9 bases lay between the germline ends. Germline lookup yields CDR1 MNHEY and CDR2 SVGAGI. Here the CDR3 reads CASSYGDTNTEAFF. The DNA of the CDR3 is TGTGCCAGCAGTTACGGGGACACCAACACTGAAGCTTTCTTT.